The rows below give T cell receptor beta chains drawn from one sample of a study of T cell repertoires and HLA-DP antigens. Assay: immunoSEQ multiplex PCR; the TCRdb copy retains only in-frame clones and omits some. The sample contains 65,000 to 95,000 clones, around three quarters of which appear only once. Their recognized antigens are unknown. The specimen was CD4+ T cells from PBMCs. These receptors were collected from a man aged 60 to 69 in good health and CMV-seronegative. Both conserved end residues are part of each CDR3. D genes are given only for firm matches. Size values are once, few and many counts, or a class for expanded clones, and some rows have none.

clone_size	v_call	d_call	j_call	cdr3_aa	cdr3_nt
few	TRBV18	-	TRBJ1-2	CASSPQRMNYGYTF	TGTGCCAGCTCACCCCAACGTATGAACTATGGCTACACCTTC
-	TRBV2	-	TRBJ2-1	CASRRAIFRGTLIYNEQFF	TGTGCCAGCAGAAGAGCCATTTTTCGGGGGACCTTGATCTACAATGAGCAGTTCTTC
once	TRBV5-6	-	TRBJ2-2	CASSTLATAYTGELFF	TGTGCCAGCAGCACCTTAGCGACGGCGTACACCGGGGAGCTGTTTTTT
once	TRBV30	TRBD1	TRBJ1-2	CAWSITGGPTNYGYTF	TGTGCCTGGAGTATCACAGGGGGCCCCACAAACTATGGCTACACCTTC
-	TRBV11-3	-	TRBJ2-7	CASSLAGNYEQYF	TGTGCCAGCAGCTTAGCGGGGAACTACGAGCAGTACTTC
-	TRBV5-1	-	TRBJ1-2	CASTNSQLGGYTF	TGCGCCAGCACCAATAGCCAGTTAGGGGGCTACACCTTC
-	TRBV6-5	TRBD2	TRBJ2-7	CASSYGAGGREQYF	TGTGCCAGCAGTTACGGGGCGGGGGGAAGAGAGCAGTACTTC
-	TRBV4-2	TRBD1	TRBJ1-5	CASSQTGQGTQPQHF	TGTGCCAGCAGCCAGACGGGACAGGGGACTCAGCCCCAGCATTTT
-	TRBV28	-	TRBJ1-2	CASTSGSREGSYGYTF	TGTGCCAGCACCTCAGGGAGCAGGGAGGGATCCTATGGCTACACCTTC
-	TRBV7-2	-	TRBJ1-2	CASSLWTDVGGYTF	TGTGCCAGCAGCTTATGGACAGATGTAGGTGGCTACACCTTC
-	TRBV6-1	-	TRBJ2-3	CASSEAVGHTDTQYF	TGTGCCAGCAGTGAAGCAGTAGGCCACACAGATACGCAGTATTTT
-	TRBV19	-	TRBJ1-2	CASSMGAGNYGYTF	TGTGCCAGTAGTATGGGGGCAGGAAACTATGGCTACACCTTC
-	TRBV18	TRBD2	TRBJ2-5	CASSPGGGQETQYF	TGTGCCAGCTCACCCGGGGGGGGCCAAGAGACCCAGTACTTC
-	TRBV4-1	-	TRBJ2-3	CASSQEGQGTDTQYF	TGCGCCAGCAGCCAAGAGGGGCAGGGGACAGATACGCAGTATTTT
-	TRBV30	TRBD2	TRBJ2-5	CAWSRAGGQQETQYF	TGTGCCTGGAGTAGAGCGGGAGGCCAACAAGAGACCCAGTACTTC
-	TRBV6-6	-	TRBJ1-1	CASSSPENTEAFF	TGTGCCAGCAGTTCCCCGGAGAACACTGAAGCTTTCTTT
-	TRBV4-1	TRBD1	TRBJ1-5	CASSQGGETGLGWRSNQPQHF	TGCGCCAGCAGCCAAGGTGGCGAGACAGGGCTCGGTTGGAGAAGCAATCAGCCCCAGCATTTT
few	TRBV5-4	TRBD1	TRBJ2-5	CASSKGQAKETQYF	TGTGCCAGCAGCAAGGGACAGGCGAAAGAGACCCAGTACTTC
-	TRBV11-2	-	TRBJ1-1	CASSLDSGLNTEAFF	TGTGCCAGCAGCTTAGATTCAGGTCTGAACACTGAAGCTTTCTTT
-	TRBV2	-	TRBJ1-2	CASVRQALGGYTF	TGTGCCAGCGTAAGACAGGCGTTAGGTGGCTACACCTTC
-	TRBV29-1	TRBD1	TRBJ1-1	CSVEDLRGQGAAFF	TGCAGCGTTGAAGATCTCAGGGGACAGGGGGCAGCTTTCTTT
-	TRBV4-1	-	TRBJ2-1	CASSFRDPAREQFF	TGCGCCAGCAGCTTCCGGGACCCCGCAAGGGAGCAGTTCTTC
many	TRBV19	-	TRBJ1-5	CASSTLEGRQPQHF	TGTGCCAGTAGTACCCTCGAGGGGCGCCAGCCCCAGCATTTT
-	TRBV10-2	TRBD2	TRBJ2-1	CASSDTSGRAESYNEQFF	TGCGCCAGCAGTGATACTAGCGGGAGGGCCGAGTCCTACAATGAGCAGTTCTTC
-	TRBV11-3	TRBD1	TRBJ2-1	CASSGGTVHYNEQFF	TGTGCCAGCAGCGGTGGGACAGTCCACTACAATGAGCAGTTCTTC
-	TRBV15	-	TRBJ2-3	CATSRGGLSTDTQYF	TGTGCCACCAGCAGAGGCGGGCTAAGCACAGATACGCAGTATTTT
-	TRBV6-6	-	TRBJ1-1	CASSGRVGTEAFF	TGTGCCAGCAGTGGCAGGGTAGGCACTGAAGCTTTCTTT
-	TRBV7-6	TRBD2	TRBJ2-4	CASSFSGAGDIQYF	TGTGCCAGCAGCTTTAGCGGGGCCGGGGACATTCAGTACTTC
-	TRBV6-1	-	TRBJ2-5	CASRMTQGQETQYF	TGTGCCAGCAGAATGACCCAGGGGCAAGAGACCCAGTACTTC
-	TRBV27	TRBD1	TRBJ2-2	CASLDRGPSNTGELFF	TGTGCCAGCTTAGACAGGGGGCCGTCGAACACCGGGGAGCTGTTTTTT
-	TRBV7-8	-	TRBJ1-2	CASSRQNYGYTF	TGTGCCAGCAGCCGACAGAACTATGGCTACACCTTC
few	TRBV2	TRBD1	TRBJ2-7	CASLGTGYEQYF	TGTGCCAGCCTCGGGACAGGATACGAGCAGTACTTC
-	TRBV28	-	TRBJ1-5	CASSPLIEPQHF	TGTGCCAGCAGTCCCCTAATAGAGCCCCAGCATTTT
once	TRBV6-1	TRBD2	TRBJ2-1	CASTLAGVGEQFF	TGTGCCTCAACCCTAGCGGGAGTAGGTGAGCAGTTCTTC
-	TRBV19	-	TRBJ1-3	CATSSGASGNTIYF	TGTGCCACCTCGTCGGGGGCCTCTGGAAACACCATATATTTT
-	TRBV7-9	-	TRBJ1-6	CASSLEGYSYNSPLHF	TGTGCCAGCAGCTTAGAGGGGTATTCCTATAATTCACCCCTCCACTTT
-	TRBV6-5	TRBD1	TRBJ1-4	CASNSQGGRNEKLFF	TGTGCCAGCAATTCACAGGGGGGCAGGAATGAAAAACTGTTTTTT
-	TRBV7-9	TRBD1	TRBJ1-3	CASSPTGVSHTFSGNTIYF	TGTGCCAGCAGCCCAACAGGGGTCTCCCACACCTTCTCTGGAAACACCATATATTTT
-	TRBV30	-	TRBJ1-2	CAWSVREGLYGYTF	TGTGCCTGGAGTGTACGAGAGGGCCTCTATGGCTACACCTTC
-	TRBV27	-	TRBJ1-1	CASSLLSNTEAFF	TGTGCCAGCAGTTTATTGTCGAACACTGAAGCTTTCTTT
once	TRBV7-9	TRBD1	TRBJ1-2	CASSLRTGGSYGYTF	TGTGCCAGCAGCTTACGGACAGGGGGTAGCTATGGCTACACCTTC
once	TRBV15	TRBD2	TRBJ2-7	CATSRDKAGRSSYEQYF	TGTGCCACCAGCAGAGATAAAGCGGGGAGGAGCTCCTACGAGCAGTACTTC
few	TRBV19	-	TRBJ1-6	CASSTVINSPLHF	TGTGCCAGTAGCACAGTGATTAATTCACCCCTCCACTTT
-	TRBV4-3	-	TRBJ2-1	CASSQGGTFNEQFF	TGCGCCAGCAGCCAAGGAGGGACATTCAATGAGCAGTTCTTC
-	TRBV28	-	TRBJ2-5	CASSFEETQYF	TGTGCCAGCAGCTTCGAAGAGACCCAGTACTTC
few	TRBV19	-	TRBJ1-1	CASSMQRRAEAFF	TGTGCCAGTAGTATGCAGAGGCGAGCTGAAGCTTTCTTT
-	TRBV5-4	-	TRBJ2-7	CASSAGTTYEQYF	TGTGCCAGCAGCGCCGGGACGACCTACGAGCAGTACTTC
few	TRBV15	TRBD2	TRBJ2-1	CATGTSTYNEQFF	TGTGCCACCGGGACTAGCACTTACAATGAGCAGTTCTTC
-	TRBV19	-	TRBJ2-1	CASSIEPGTYNEQFF	TGTGCCAGTAGTATAGAGCCAGGGACCTACAATGAGCAGTTCTTC
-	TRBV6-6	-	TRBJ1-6	CASSYGDSPLHF	TGTGCCAGCAGTTACGGGGATTCACCCCTCCACTTT
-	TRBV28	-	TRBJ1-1	CASVRLNTEAFF	TGTGCCAGCGTCAGGTTGAACACTGAAGCTTTCTTT
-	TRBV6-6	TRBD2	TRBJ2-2	CASSKAGVATGELFF	TGTGCCAGCAGTAAAGCGGGAGTGGCCACCGGGGAGCTGTTTTTT
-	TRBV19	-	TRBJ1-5	CASRYGTQGIQPQHF	TGTGCCAGTAGATACGGGACTCAAGGGATTCAGCCCCAGCATTTT
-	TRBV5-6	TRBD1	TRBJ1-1	CASSYLRGLITEAFF	TGTGCCAGCAGCTACCTCAGGGGGCTGATCACTGAAGCTTTCTTT